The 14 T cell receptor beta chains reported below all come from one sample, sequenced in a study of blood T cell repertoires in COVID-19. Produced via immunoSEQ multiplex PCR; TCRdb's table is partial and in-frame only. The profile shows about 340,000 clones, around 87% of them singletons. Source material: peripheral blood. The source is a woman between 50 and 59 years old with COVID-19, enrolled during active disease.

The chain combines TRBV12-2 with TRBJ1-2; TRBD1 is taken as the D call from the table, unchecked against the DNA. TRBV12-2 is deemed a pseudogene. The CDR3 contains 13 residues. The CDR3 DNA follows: TGTGCAAGTCGCCCCCCCACTAACTATGGCTACACCTTC. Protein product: CASRPPTNYGYTF.

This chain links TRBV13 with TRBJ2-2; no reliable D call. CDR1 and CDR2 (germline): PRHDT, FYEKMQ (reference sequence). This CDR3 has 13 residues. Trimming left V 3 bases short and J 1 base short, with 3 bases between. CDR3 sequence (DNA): TGTGCCAGCAGCTTCAAGAACACCGGGGAGCTGTTTTTT. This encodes CASSFKNTGELFF.

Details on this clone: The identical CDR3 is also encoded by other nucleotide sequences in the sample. The CDR3 sequence is CASSPPGGDEQYF. Here the CDR3 DNA reads TGTGCCAGCTCACCACCAGGGGGCGACGAGCAGTACTTC. The chain links TRBV18 to TRBJ2-7; 7 nucleotides agree with TRBD1. V shed 0 bases, J shed 5 bases, and the junction held 1 base outside the gene matches. Germline V lookup: CDR1 KGHSH, CDR2 LQKENI. This CDR3 has 13 residues.

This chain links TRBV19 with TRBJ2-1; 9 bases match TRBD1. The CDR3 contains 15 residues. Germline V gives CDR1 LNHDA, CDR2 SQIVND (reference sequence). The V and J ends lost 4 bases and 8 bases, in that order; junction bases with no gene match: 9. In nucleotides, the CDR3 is TGTGCCAGTAGTAAAAGGGACAGGGCGGGGGATGAGCAGTTCTTC. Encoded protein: CASSKRDRAGDEQFF. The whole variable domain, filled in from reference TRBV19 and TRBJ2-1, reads DGGITQSPKYLFRKEGQNVTLSCEQNLNHDAMYWYRQDPGQGLRLIYYSQIVNDFQKGDIAEGYSVSREKKESFPLTVTSAQKNPTAFYLCASSKRDRAGDEQFFGPGTRLTVL.

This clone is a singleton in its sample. CDR3 in amino acids: CASSYTWASLETQYF. The CDR3 nucleotides are TGTGCCAGCAGTTACACCTGGGCATCGCTAGAGACCCAGTACTTC. The V gene is TRBV6-5, the J gene TRBJ2-5; D is unresolved. This CDR3 is 15 amino acids long. Deletions cut 2 bases from V and 4 bases from J, with 14 bases between. Germline V CDR1 and CDR2: MNHEY, SVGAGI.

CDR3 DNA: TGTGCCAGCAGCAGTGCAGCGGGAGGGCCTGCCGGGGAGCTGTTTTTT. It specifies CASSSAAGGPAGELFF. The chain is built from TRBV7-9 and TRBJ2-2; TRBD2 matches at 10 bases. Trimming removed 5 bases from V and 6 bases from J; junction bases left unmatched: 9. The CDR3 runs to 16 residues. Per germline, CDR1 SEHNR and CDR2 FQNEAQ (reference sequence). The variable domain in full, with the rest retrieved from reference TRBV7-9 and TRBJ2-2, is DTGVSQNPRHKITKRGQNVTFRCDPISEHNRLYWYRQTLGQGPEFLTYFQNEAQLEKSRLLSDRFSAERPKGSFSTLEIQRTEQGDSAMYLCASSSAAGGPAGELFFGEGSRLTVL.

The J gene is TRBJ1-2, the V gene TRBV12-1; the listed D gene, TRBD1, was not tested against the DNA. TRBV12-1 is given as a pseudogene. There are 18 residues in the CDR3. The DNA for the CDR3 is TGTGCCAGCAGCTGGTACAACGCGGCAGGGCGAGGTAACTATGGCTACACCTTC. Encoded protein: CASSWYNAAGRGNYGYTF.

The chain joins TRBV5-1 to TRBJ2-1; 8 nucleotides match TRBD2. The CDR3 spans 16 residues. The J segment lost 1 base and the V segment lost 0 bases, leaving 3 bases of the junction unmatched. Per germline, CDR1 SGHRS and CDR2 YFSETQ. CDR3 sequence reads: CASSLAGGFSYNEQFF. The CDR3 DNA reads TGCGCCAGCAGCTTGGCGGGAGGGTTTTCCTACAATGAGCAGTTCTTC.

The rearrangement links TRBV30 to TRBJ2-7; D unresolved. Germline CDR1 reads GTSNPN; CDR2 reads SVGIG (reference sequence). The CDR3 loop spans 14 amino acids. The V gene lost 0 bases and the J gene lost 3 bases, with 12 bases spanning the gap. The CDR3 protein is CAWSVLGSHYEQYF. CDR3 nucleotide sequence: TGTGCCTGGAGTGTACTGGGCAGCCACTACGAGCAGTACTTC.

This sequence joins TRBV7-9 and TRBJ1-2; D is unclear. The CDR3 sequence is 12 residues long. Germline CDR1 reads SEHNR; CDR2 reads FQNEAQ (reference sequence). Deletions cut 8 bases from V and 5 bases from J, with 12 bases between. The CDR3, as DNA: TGTGCCAGCCAGAGCGTGGGTTATGGCTACACCTTC. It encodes CASQSVGYGYTF.

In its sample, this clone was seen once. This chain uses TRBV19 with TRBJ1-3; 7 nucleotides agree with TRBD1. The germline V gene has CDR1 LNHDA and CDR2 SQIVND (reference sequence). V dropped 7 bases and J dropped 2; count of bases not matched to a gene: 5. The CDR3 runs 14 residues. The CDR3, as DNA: TGTGCCAGTAACCACAGGGGTGCTGGAAACACCATATATTTT. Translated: CASNHRGAGNTIYF.

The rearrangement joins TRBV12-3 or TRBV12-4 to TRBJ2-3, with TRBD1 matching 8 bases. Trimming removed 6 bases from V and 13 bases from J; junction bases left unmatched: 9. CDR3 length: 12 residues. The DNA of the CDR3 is TGTGCCAGCAGCCCCGGACAGGGTCACGAGTATTTT. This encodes CASSPGQGHEYF.

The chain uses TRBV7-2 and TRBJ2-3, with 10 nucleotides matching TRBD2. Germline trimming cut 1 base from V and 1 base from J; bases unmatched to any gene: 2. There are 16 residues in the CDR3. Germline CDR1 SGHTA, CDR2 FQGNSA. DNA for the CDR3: TGTGCCAGCAGCTTAGTAGGACTAGCGGGCACAGATACGCAGTATTTT. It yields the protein CASSLVGLAGTDTQYF.

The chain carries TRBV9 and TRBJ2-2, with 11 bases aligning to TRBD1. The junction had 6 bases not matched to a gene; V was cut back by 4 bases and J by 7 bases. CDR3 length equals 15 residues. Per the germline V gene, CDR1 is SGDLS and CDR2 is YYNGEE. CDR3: CASSTRTGGIGELFF. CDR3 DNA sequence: TGTGCCAGCAGCACAAGGACAGGGGGCATCGGGGAGCTGTTTTTT.